Listed here are 5 T cell receptor beta chains from one sample, sequenced in a study of response to subunit inactivated influenza vaccine. TCRdb used MiXCR to reprocess the RT-PCR reads, holding one entry per CDR3 protein. The data show about 520,000 distinct CDR3 sequences, around 7.9% seen once. The sample here was PBMCs from blood, taken around 25 months after vaccination. Receptors were obtained from a man in his fifties or sixties who received an inactivated influenza vaccine.

This clonotype was detected a few times. The J gene is TRBJ2-1, the V gene TRBV25-1; 8 positions match TRBD1. Germline lookup yields CDR1 MGHDK and CDR2 SYGVNS. The CDR3 extends over 14 amino acids. V shed 2 bases, J shed 12 bases, and the junction held 9 bases outside the gene matches. CDR3 bases: TGTGCCAGCAGTGAACCCAGGACAGGGCTGAGGCAGTTCTTC. Amino acids: CASSEPRTGLRQFF.

This clonotype showed up just a few times. The chain couples TRBV20-1 to TRBJ2-5; possibly TRBD2 for D (7 bases). The CDR3 sequence is 17 residues long. With 5 bases removed from V and 2 bases from J, the gap between germline ends came to 24 bases. Per germline, CDR1 DFQATT and CDR2 SNEGSKA (reference sequence). The DNA for the CDR3 is TGCAGTGCTGCCGGGGGCGCCCGGGAGGTGCCTCAAGAGACCCAGTACTTC. Translation gives CSAAGGAREVPQETQYF.

This clonotype was seen repeatedly, ten times or more. J is TRBJ2-1 and V is TRBV29-1, with a weak D call TRBD2 (6 bases). V lost 6 bases to trimming and J lost 8 bases, with 20 bases between them. The CDR3 has 14 amino acids. The germline V gene has CDR1 SQVTM and CDR2 ANQGSEA. The CDR3 is CSVGLGVLADEQFF. CDR3 in DNA: TGCAGCGTGGGTTTGGGAGTCTTAGCGGATGAGCAGTTCTTC.

This clonotype showed up just a few times. The chain recombines TRBV7-9 with TRBJ2-7; a possible D gene is TRBD2 (5 bases). V lost 5 bases to trimming and J lost 3 bases, with 20 bases between them. This CDR3 comprises 16 residues. Germline-derived CDR1 and CDR2 are SEHNR and FQNEAQ (reference sequence). The CDR3 is CASSPQAGEVRYEQYF. The CDR3 nucleotides are TGTGCCAGCAGCCCCCAGGCCGGGGAAGTCCGCTACGAGCAGTACTTC. Filled out from reference TRBV7-9 and TRBJ2-7, the complete variable domain reads DTGVSQNPRHKITKRGQNVTFRCDPISEHNRLYWYRQTLGQGPEFLTYFQNEAQLEKSRLLSDRFSAERPKGSFSTLEIQRTEQGDSAMYLCASSPQAGEVRYEQYFGPGTRLTVT.

The sample holds many counts of this clonotype. The chain uses TRBV20-1 and TRBJ1-2, with D tentatively TRBD1 (6 bases). Germline V gives CDR1 DFQATT, CDR2 SNEGSKA (reference sequence). The CDR3 sequence is 13 residues long. V gave up 8 bases and J gave up 2 bases, with 15 bases separating them. Written as DNA, the CDR3 is TGCAGTCCCGGGGGGCTGGCGAACTATGGCTACACCTTC. Residues: CSPGGLANYGYTF.